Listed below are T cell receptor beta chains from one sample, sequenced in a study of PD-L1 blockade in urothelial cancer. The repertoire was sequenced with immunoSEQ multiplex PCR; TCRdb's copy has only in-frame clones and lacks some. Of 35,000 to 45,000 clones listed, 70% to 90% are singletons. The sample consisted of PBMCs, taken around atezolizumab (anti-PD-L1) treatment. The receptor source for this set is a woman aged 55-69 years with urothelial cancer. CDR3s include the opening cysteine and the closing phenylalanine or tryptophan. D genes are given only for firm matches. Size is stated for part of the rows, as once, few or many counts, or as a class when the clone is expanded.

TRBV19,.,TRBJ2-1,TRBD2,CASSISSLLSGTSGVNEQFF,TGTGCCAGTAGTATTAGTAGTCTTTTAAGCGGGACTAGCGGGGTAAATGAGCAGTTCTTC
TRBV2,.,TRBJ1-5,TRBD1,CASKYRGGQPQHF,TGTGCCAGCAAGTACAGGGGCGGTCAGCCCCAGCATTTT
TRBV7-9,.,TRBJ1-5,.,CASSLTGSNQPQHF,TGTGCCAGCAGCTTAACAGGGAGCAATCAGCCCCAGCATTTT
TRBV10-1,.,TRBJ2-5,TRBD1,CASSGQGKVETQYF,TGCGCCAGCAGTGGACAGGGGAAGGTCGAGACCCAGTACTTC
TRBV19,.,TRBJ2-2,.,CASRPTTSFSGELFF,TGTGCCAGTAGACCGACAACTAGCTTTTCCGGGGAGCTGTTTTTT
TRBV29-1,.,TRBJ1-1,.,CSHAGAEAFF,TGCAGCCACGCGGGGGCAGAAGCTTTCTTT
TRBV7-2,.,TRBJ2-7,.,CASSLEGPEQYF,TGTGCCAGCAGCTTAGAGGGGCCCGAGCAGTACTTC
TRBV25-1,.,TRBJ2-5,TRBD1,CASSEPTLGQGAQETQYF,TGTGCCAGCAGTGAGCCAACCCTGGGACAGGGGGCCCAAGAGACCCAGTACTTC
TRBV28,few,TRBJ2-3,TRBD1,CASSLRSTGGWPDTQYF,TGTGCCAGCAGTTTACGTTCCACAGGGGGCTGGCCAGATACGCAGTATTTT
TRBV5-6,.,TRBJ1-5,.,CASSLGGGYSNQPQHF,TGTGCCAGCAGCTTGGGTGGAGGCTATAGCAATCAGCCCCAGCATTTT
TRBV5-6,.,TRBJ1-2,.,CASSLSIQGGYTF,TGTGCCAGCAGCTTGTCAATTCAGGGTGGCTACACCTTC
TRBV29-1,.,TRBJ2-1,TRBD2,CSVGGVSGRGYNEQFF,TGCAGCGTTGGGGGGGTAAGCGGGAGGGGGTACAATGAGCAGTTCTTC
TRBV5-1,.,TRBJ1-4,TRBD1,CASSLVRDRGQTNEKLFF,TGCGCCAGCAGCTTGGTCCGGGACAGGGGACAAACTAATGAAAAACTGTTTTTT
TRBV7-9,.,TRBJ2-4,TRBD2,CASSFQTSVDIQYF,TGTGCCAGCAGCTTCCAGACTAGCGTGGACATTCAGTACTTC
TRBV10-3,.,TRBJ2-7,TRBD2,CAISGGGYEQYF,TGTGCCATCAGCGGGGGGGGCTACGAGCAGTACTTC
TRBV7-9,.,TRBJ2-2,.,CASQGGNTGELFF,TGTGCCAGCCAGGGAGGGAACACCGGGGAGCTGTTTTTT
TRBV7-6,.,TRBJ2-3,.,CASSLTGRGSTDTQYF,TGTGCCAGCAGCTTAACTGGCCGGGGGAGCACAGATACGCAGTATTTT
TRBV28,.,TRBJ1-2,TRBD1,CASSLYPSTQGENYGYTF,TGTGCCAGCAGTTTATACCCCTCAACTCAGGGGGAGAACTATGGCTACACCTTC
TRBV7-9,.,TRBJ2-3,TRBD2,CASSPRTSGTDTQYF,TGTGCCAGCAGCCCCCGGACTAGCGGCACAGATACGCAGTATTTT
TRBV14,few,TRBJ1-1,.,CASSEQGNTEAFF,TGTGCCAGCAGCGAACAGGGGAACACTGAAGCTTTCTTT
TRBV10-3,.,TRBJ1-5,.,CAISEASGYQPQHF,TGTGCCATCAGTGAGGCGTCAGGTTATCAGCCCCAGCATTTT
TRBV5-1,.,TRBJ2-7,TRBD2,CASSLVVSGRSYEQYF,TGCGCCAGCAGCTTGGTAGTTAGCGGGAGGAGCTACGAGCAGTACTTC
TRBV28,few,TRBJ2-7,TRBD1,CASRGQGAPYEQYF,TGTGCCAGCAGAGGACAGGGGGCCCCCTACGAGCAGTACTTC
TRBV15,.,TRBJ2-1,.,CATSKSLAEGSYNEQFF,TGTGCCACCAGCAAATCCTTAGCGGAAGGCTCCTACAATGAGCAGTTCTTC
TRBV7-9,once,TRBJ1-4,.,CASGPGSLVEKLFF,TGTGCCAGCGGACCGGGGTCTTTAGTGGAAAAACTGTTTTTT
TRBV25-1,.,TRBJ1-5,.,CASSELSGQPQHF,TGTGCCAGCAGTGAATTAAGTGGCCAGCCCCAGCATTTT
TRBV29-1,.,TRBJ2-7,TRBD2,CSVIGLAGRDEQYF,TGCAGCGTTATCGGACTAGCGGGGAGGGACGAGCAGTACTTC
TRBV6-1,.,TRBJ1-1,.,CASSVRVEAFF,TGTGCCAGCAGTGTCCGGGTTGAAGCTTTCTTT
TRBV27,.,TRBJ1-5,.,CASSWGRGEPQHF,TGTGCCAGCAGTTGGGGCAGGGGAGAGCCCCAGCATTTT
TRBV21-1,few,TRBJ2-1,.,CASSKTSRPPSYNEQFF,TGTGCCAGCAGCAAGACTAGTCGGCCGCCCTCCTACAATGAGCAGTTCTTC
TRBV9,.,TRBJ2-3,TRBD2,CASSSTSGTSTDTQYF,TGTGCCAGCAGCTCGACTAGCGGAACTAGCACAGATACGCAGTATTTT
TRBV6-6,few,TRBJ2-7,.,CASSKTGTLIYEQYF,TGTGCCAGCAGTAAAACCGGGACTCTGATCTACGAGCAGTACTTC
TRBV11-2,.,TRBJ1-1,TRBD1,CASRFRTGGYTEAFF,TGTGCCAGCAGGTTCCGGACAGGGGGCTACACTGAAGCTTTCTTT
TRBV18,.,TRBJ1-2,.,CASSPPGRAQDGYTF,TGTGCCAGCTCACCACCCGGCAGGGCGCAGGATGGCTACACCTTC
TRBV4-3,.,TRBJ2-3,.,CASSQGGTPRDTQYF,TGCGCCAGCAGCCAAGGCGGGACCCCCAGAGATACGCAGTATTTT
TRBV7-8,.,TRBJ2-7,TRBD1,CASSYESGQPSYEQYF,TGTGCCAGCAGTTATGAATCGGGACAGCCCTCCTACGAGCAGTACTTC
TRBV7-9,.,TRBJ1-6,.,CASSLRTDYNSPLHF,TGTGCCAGCAGCTTAAGGACAGATTATAATTCACCCCTCCACTTT
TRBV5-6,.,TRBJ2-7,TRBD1,CASRWDREGEQYF,TGTGCCAGCAGGTGGGACAGGGAGGGCGAGCAGTACTTC
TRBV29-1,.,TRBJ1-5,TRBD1,CSVGTGNSNQPQHF,TGCAGCGTAGGGACAGGGAATAGCAATCAGCCCCAGCATTTT
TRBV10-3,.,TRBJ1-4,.,CAISEGTTTNEKLFF,TGTGCCATCAGTGAGGGGACAACAACTAATGAAAAACTGTTTTTT
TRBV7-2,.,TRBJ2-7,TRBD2,CASSLGTSQYEQYF,TGTGCCAGCAGCTTAGGGACTAGTCAATACGAGCAGTACTTC
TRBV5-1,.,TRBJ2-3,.,CASSWQESTDTQYF,TGCGCCAGCAGCTGGCAGGAAAGCACAGATACGCAGTATTTT
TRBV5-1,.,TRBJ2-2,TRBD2,CASSFGLAGASSTGELFF,TGCGCCAGCAGCTTTGGACTAGCGGGAGCCTCGAGCACCGGGGAGCTGTTTTTT
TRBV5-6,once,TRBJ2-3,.,CASSPVGRGADTQYF,TGTGCCAGCAGCCCGGTTGGGCGGGGCGCGGATACGCAGTATTTT
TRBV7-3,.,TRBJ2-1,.,CASSLTPRSSYNEQFF,TGTGCCAGCAGCTTAACGCCTCGTAGCTCCTACAATGAGCAGTTCTTC
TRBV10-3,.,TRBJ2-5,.,CAISGTTGTVTETQYF,TGTGCCATCAGTGGGACGACAGGGACTGTTACCGAGACCCAGTACTTC
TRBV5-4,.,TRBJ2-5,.,CASSLIARVGPETQYF,TGTGCCAGCAGCTTGATTGCCAGGGTGGGTCCAGAGACCCAGTACTTC
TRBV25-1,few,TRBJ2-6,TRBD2,CASSEYGLAGGGANVLTF,TGTGCCAGCAGTGAATATGGGCTAGCGGGTGGTGGGGCCAACGTCCTGACTTTC
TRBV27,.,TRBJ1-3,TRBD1,CASSRDRVGSGNTIYF,TGTGCCAGCAGCCGGGACAGGGTTGGATCTGGAAACACCATATATTTT
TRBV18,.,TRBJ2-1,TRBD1,CASSPGTGNEQFF,TGTGCCAGCTCACCAGGGACAGGGAATGAGCAGTTCTTC
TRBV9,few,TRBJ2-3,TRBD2,CASSVASSGNTQYF,TGTGCCAGCAGCGTAGCTTCTAGCGGTAATACGCAGTATTTT
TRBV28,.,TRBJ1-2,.,CASSGWAETESKGGYTF,TGTGCCAGCAGTGGGTGGGCCGAAACGGAATCAAAGGGGGGCTACACCTTC
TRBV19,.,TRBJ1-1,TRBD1,CASSEQGASTEAFF,TGTGCCAGCTCGGAACAGGGGGCTAGCACTGAAGCTTTCTTT
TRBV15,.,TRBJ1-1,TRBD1,CATSRGQLNTEAFF,TGTGCCACCAGCAGGGGACAGCTGAACACTGAAGCTTTCTTT